Shown below are 29 T cell receptor beta chains from a single sample sequenced in a study of blood T cell repertoires in COVID-19. The table came from immunoSEQ multiplex PCR; TCRdb's copy has only in-frame clones and leaves some out. The repertoire consists of about 300,000 clones, with around nine tenths occurring once and the leading ten covering 1% to 1.5%. The material sequenced was peripheral blood. These receptors originate from a man aged 70-80 years with acute or convalescent COVID-19.

V gene TRBV3-1 (or the pseudogene TRBV3-2) combines with J gene TRBJ1-2; D gene ambiguous. Germline V gene data show CDR1 as LGHDT and CDR2 as YNNKEL (reference sequence). The V end was cut by 4 bases, the J end by 7 bases, with 22 bases between. The CDR3 is made up of 16 amino acids. The DNA for the CDR3 is TGTGCCAGCAGCCGTGACTCGGGTTTCCTGATCGGTGGCTACACCTTC. Its translation: CASSRDSGFLIGGYTF.

This clone was seen once. V and J are TRBV5-8 and TRBJ2-2; no clear D gene. The ends were cut back, 4 bases at V and 0 bases at J, with 10 bases in the middle. CDR1 SGHTS and CDR2 YDEGEE come from the germline V gene. The CDR3 runs to 15 residues. The DNA of the CDR3 is TGTGCCAGCAGCCTTTTGGGCCCGAACACCGGGGAGCTGTTTTTT. This translates into CASSLLGPNTGELFF.

The gene calls are TRBV6-5 and TRBJ1-1; D gene unclear. V lost 6 bases to trimming and J lost 3 bases, with 11 bases between them. Germline V gives CDR1 MNHEY, CDR2 SVGAGI. The CDR3 loop spans 13 amino acids. CDR3 DNA sequence: TGTGCCAGCAGGTCCCGGCGGGACACTGAAGCTTTCTTT. This gives the protein CASRSRRDTEAFF.

The genes are TRBV28 and TRBJ1-1; D remains ambiguous. The CDR3 covers 10 residues. Germline values: CDR1 MDHEN, CDR2 SYDVKM. V shed 7 bases and J shed 9 bases, with 9 bases lying between them. The CDR3 spells CASNRGQAFF. The CDR3 nucleotides are TGTGCCAGCAATCGCGGGCAAGCTTTCTTT.

The genes are TRBV28 and TRBJ2-3; D is perhaps TRBD1 (6 bases). V gave up 1 base and J gave up 0 bases, with 14 bases separating them. The length of the CDR3 is 17 residues. Germline V CDR1 and CDR2: MDHEN, SYDVKM. The DNA of the CDR3 is TGTGCCAGCAGTTTATACTTACAGGGCTTTAGCACAGATACGCAGTATTTT. Its protein product is CASSLYLQGFSTDTQYF.

The chain couples TRBV7-9 to TRBJ1-1; 8 bases match TRBD1. Trimming at V came to 5 bases and at J to 3 bases, leaving 11 bases not matched to a gene. Germline CDR1 SEHNR, CDR2 FQNEAQ (reference sequence). CDR3 length: 16 residues. CDR3 region: CASSPTAGGVDTEAFF. The CDR3 DNA follows: TGTGCCAGCAGCCCGACGGCAGGGGGCGTCGACACTGAAGCTTTCTTT.

CDR3 nucleotides: TGCGCCAGCAGCCAAGTCCGGAGCTCTGGAAACACCATATATTTT. Translated, it gives CASSQVRSSGNTIYF. This chain uses TRBV4-3 with TRBJ1-3, with D unresolved. This CDR3 has 15 amino acids. Per the germline V gene, CDR1 is LGHNA and CDR2 is YSLEER. Trimming stripped 1 base from V and 0 bases from J, with 7 bases between.

This clone came up a few times. This chain uses TRBV19 with TRBJ1-1; the D is unclear. This CDR3 has 14 amino acids. The germline V and J ends were trimmed by 5 bases and 2 bases, with 12 bases remaining between them. CDR1 is LNHDA, CDR2 SQIVND, per germline (reference sequence). CDR3: CASSSREDNTEAFF. The CDR3 DNA is TGTGCCAGTAGTTCCCGGGAAGATAACACTGAAGCTTTCTTT.

The rearrangement joins TRBV6-2 or TRBV6-3 to TRBJ1-1; no clear D gene. This CDR3 region has 13 residues. Between the trimmed V and J ends, which lost 2 bases and 4 bases, there was a span of 8 bases. Germline CDR1 is MNHEY and CDR2 is SVGEGT. For the CDR3, the DNA is TGTGCCAGCAGTTACACGTGGCCCACTGAAGCTTTCTTT. Encoded protein: CASSYTWPTEAFF.

The chain couples TRBV4-1 to TRBJ1-5, with a possible D match to TRBD1 (6 bases). CDR1 MGHRA and CDR2 YSYEKL come from the germline V gene. This CDR3 contains 14 residues. Trimming shortened V by 4 bases and J by 3 bases, and 10 bases separated the two germline ends. For the CDR3, the DNA is TGCGCCAGCAGCCCAACAGGGACCAATCAGCCCCAGCATTTT. Its translation: CASSPTGTNQPQHF.

The chain links TRBV6-2 or TRBV6-3 to TRBJ2-1, with a tentative D call TRBD2 (6 bases). CDR1 and CDR2 from the germline V gene are MNHEY and SVGEGT. This CDR3 contains 16 residues. Trimming took 5 bases from V and 1 from J, leaving 15 bases between them. The CDR3 loop is CASSARDAMSYNEQFF. The CDR3 nucleotides read TGTGCCAGCAGTGCGCGGGACGCTATGTCCTACAATGAGCAGTTCTTC.

The chain employs TRBV9 and TRBJ2-1, with 7 nucleotides matching TRBD2. V was clipped by 2 bases and J by 0 bases; unmatched bases: 2. The CDR3 runs 15 residues. Germline CDR1 SGDLS, CDR2 YYNGEE. The CDR3 nucleotides read TGTGCCAGCAGCGTCTCGGGAGGCTCCTACAATGAGCAGTTCTTC. Translating gives CASSVSGGSYNEQFF.

V is TRBV12-3 or TRBV12-4 and J is TRBJ2-7, with a weak D call TRBD2 (6 bases). The V end was cut by 3 bases, the J end by 7 bases, with 7 bases between. The CDR3 sequence is 11 residues long. Here the CDR3 reads CASSLGGEQYF. For the CDR3, the DNA is TGTGCCAGCAGTTTGGGGGGAGAGCAGTACTTC.

This chain uses TRBV7-5 with TRBJ1-5. TRBV7-5 is a pseudogene segment. The CDR3 extends over 15 amino acids. CDR3 residues: CVRSYPGRDKQPQHF. The CDR3 DNA is TGTGTCAGAAGCTACCCGGGGAGGGACAAACAGCCCCAGCATTTT.

The genes are TRBV6-1 and TRBJ1-6; D gene unclear. This CDR3 comprises 10 residues. V was pared by 3 bases and J by 19 bases, with 10 bases between. Germline-derived CDR1 and CDR2 are MNHNS and SASEGT. CDR3 sequence: CASSDNSLHF. DNA of the CDR3: TGTGCCAGCAGTGACAACTCTTTACACTTT.

On this clone itself: This sample includes further DNA sequences coding for the same CDR3. The gene calls are TRBV5-5 and TRBJ1-1, with 8 bases fitting TRBD1. In germline, CDR1 is SGHKS, CDR2 YYEKEE (reference sequence). V trimming: 0 bases; J trimming: 4 bases; junction bases outside the gene matches: 2. This CDR3 spans 14 amino acids. As DNA, the CDR3 is TGTGCCAGCAGCTTGGCAGGGGGCGGCACTGAAGCTTTCTTT. It translates to CASSLAGGGTEAFF. Supplemented by reference TRBV5-5 and TRBJ1-1, the full variable domain reads DAGVTQSPTHLIKTRGQQVTLRCSPISGHKSVSWYQQVLGQGPQFIFQYYEKEERGRGNFPDRFSARQFPNYSSELNVNALLLGDSALYLCASSLAGGGTEAFFGQGTRLTVV.

This clone occurred a few times. This chain uses TRBV19 with TRBJ2-2; 7 nucleotides align to TRBD1. The CDR3 runs to 16 residues. Germline V CDR1 and CDR2: LNHDA, SQIVND (reference sequence). Trimming cost V 10 bases and J 6 bases; bases outside gene matches: 17. This chain's CDR3 is CATTTGNRNSPGELFF. The CDR3 DNA sequence: TGTGCCACTACGACAGGGAATCGTAACTCCCCCGGGGAGCTGTTTTTT.

This rearrangement joins TRBV7-8 to TRBJ1-2; 7 bases line up with TRBD1. The CDR3 covers 14 residues. With 7 bases clipped from V and 7 bases from J, the junction kept 12 bases outside the gene matches. Per the germline V gene, CDR1 is SGHVS and CDR2 is FQNEAQ. The CDR3 DNA sequence: TGTGCCAGCACCCAGATGGGACAGCCTCGTGGCTACACCTTC. Translated: CASTQMGQPRGYTF.

The J gene is TRBJ2-3, the V gene TRBV9; TRBD2 aligns across 8 bases. After removal of 7 bases from V and 2 bases from J, the junction contained 12 bases not matched to a gene. Germline V gene data show CDR1 as SGDLS and CDR2 as YYNGEE. This CDR3 contains 16 residues. The CDR3 nucleotides read TGTGCCAGCGCGAGGGGAACTAGCGGTTCCACAGATACGCAGTATTTT. Translating it yields CASARGTSGSTDTQYF.

The gene calls are TRBV6-2 or TRBV6-3 and TRBJ1-4; D remains ambiguous. Deletions cut 6 bases from V and 6 bases from J, with 11 bases between. Germline V gene lookup returns CDR1 MNHEY and CDR2 SVGEGT. The CDR3 runs 13 residues. The CDR3 sequence: CASSQRGDEKLFF. The CDR3 DNA reads TGTGCCAGCAGCCAGCGAGGAGATGAAAAACTGTTTTTT.

With respect to this clone: Just one base apart from a much larger clone, this may be a read error. CDR3 in DNA: TGTGCCAGCAGCGCCCGGGACAGCTACTATGGCTACACCTTC. Translating gives CASSARDSYYGYTF. The rearrangement joins TRBV5-6 to TRBJ1-2, with TRBD1 identical over 7 bases. Looked up from germline, CDR1 is SGHDT and CDR2 is YYEEEE. CDR3 length: 14 residues. V dropped 4 bases and J dropped 3; count of bases not matched to a gene: 6.

V gene TRBV30 combines with J gene TRBJ1-2; D gene unclear. Trimming cost V 3 bases and J 13 bases, with 24 bases left between them. The CDR3 consists of 14 residues. Germline CDR1 is GTSNPN and CDR2 is SVGIG (reference sequence). CDR3 amino acids: CAWRWPAARGGGTF. The CDR3 bases are TGTGCCTGGAGATGGCCGGCCGCGCGGGGTGGCGGCACCTTC.

The CDR3 DNA sequence: TGTGCCACCCGCGGGCTTAATCAGAATACGCAGTATTTT. Translating gives CATRGLNQNTQYF. The chain employs TRBV24-1 and TRBJ2-3, with a possible D match to TRBD2 (5 bases). The CDR3 covers 13 residues. The V gene's germline CDR1 is KGHDR and CDR2 SFDVKD. The V end lost 9 bases, the J end lost 7 bases, and 16 bases lay between the germline ends.

The chain links TRBV10-2 to TRBJ2-7; 8 bases agree with TRBD1. The germline gives CDR1 WSHSY, CDR2 SAAADI. With 7 bases clipped from V and 4 bases from J, the junction kept 6 bases outside the gene matches. The CDR3 covers 13 residues. The CDR3 coding sequence is TGCGCCAGCACTAGGACAGGGCCGTACGAGCAGTACTTC. Translating gives CASTRTGPYEQYF.

The V and J genes are TRBV19 and TRBJ1-5, with 7 bases aligning to TRBD1. The CDR3 totals 15 residues. The trim removed 8 bases at V and 3 bases at J, leaving 10 bases unmatched. Germline V lookup: CDR1 LNHDA, CDR2 SQIVND (reference sequence). CDR3 region: CASHRQGGVNQPQHF. The CDR3 DNA sequence: TGTGCCAGTCATCGACAGGGTGGTGTCAATCAGCCCCAGCATTTT.

The J gene is TRBJ1-2, the V gene TRBV2; 7 bases line up with TRBD1. V was clipped by 2 bases and J by 0 bases; unmatched bases: 6. CDR3 length: 16 residues. CDR1 is SNHLY and CDR2 is FYNNEI in the germline V gene. The chain's CDR3 is CASSESPGTANYGYTF. In DNA form, the CDR3 reads TGTGCCAGCAGTGAAAGCCCCGGGACAGCTAACTATGGCTACACCTTC.

The CDR3 region is CARRRENTEAFF. The CDR3 nucleotides read TGTGCCAGAAGACGGGAGAACACTGAAGCTTTCTTT. The V call is TRBV21-1, the J call TRBJ1-1. TRBV21-1 is labeled a pseudogene. This CDR3 is built from 12 residues.

The chain has TRBV9 and TRBJ2-5, with 7 positions matching TRBD2. Looked up from germline, CDR1 is SGDLS and CDR2 is YYNGEE. Trimming cost V 3 bases and J 1 base; bases outside gene matches: 6. The CDR3 length is 15 residues. The CDR3 region has the DNA TGTGCCAGCAGCGCGAACCTAGCGGTCCAAGAGACCCAGTACTTC. Protein sequence: CASSANLAVQETQYF.

The V and J genes are TRBV21-1 and TRBJ1-6. TRBV21-1 counts as a pseudogene. This CDR3 region has 14 residues. The chain's CDR3 is CASRRIVFNSPLHF. DNA for the CDR3: TGTGCCAGCAGGCGAATTGTTTTCAATTCACCCCTCCACTTT.